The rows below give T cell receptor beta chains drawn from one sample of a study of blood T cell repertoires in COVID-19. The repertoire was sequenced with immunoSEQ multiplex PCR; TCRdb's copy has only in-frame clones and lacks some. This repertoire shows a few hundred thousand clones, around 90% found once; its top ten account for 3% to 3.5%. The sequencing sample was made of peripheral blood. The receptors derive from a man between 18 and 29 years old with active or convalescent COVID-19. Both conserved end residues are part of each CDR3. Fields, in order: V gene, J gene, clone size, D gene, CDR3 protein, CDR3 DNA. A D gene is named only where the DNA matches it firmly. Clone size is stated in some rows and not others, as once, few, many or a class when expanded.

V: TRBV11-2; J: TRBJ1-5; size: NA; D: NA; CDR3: CASSLGGAAQPQHF; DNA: TGTGCCAGCAGCCTGGGAGGGGCGGCTCAGCCCCAGCATTTT
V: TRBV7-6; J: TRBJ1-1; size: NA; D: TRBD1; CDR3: CASSSMTGRGNTEAFF; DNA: TGTGCCAGCAGCTCTATGACAGGGCGAGGGAACACTGAAGCTTTCTTT
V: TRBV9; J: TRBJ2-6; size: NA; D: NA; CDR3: CASSVEAAFSGANVLTF; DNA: TGTGCCAGCAGCGTAGAAGCGGCCTTCTCTGGGGCCAACGTCCTGACTTTC
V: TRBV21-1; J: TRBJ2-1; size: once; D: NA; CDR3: CASSKRQGGYNEQFF; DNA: TGTGCCAGCAGCAAACGACAGGGAGGCTACAATGAGCAGTTCTTC
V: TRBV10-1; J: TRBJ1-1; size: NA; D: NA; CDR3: CASSESGVWNTEAFF; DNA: TGCGCCAGCAGTGAATCAGGCGTATGGAACACTGAAGCTTTCTTT
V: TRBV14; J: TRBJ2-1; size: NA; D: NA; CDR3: CASSPKLRQYNEQFF; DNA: TGTGCCAGCAGCCCGAAGCTTCGACAGTACAATGAGCAGTTCTTC
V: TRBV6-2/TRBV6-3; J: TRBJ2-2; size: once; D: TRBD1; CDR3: CASSSRQGRNTGELFF; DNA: TGTGCCAGCAGTTCCCGACAGGGTAGAAACACCGGGGAGCTGTTTTTT
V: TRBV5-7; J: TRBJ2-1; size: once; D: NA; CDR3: CASSLASCDSLINEQFF; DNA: TGTGCCAGCAGCTTGGCGTCATGTGACTCCCTGATCAATGAGCAGTTCTTC
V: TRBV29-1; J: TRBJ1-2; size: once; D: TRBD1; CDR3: CSVGLSGGSYGYTF; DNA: TGCAGCGTCGGACTATCAGGGGGAAGTTATGGCTACACCTTC
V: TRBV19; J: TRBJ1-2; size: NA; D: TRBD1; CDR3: CASSNRQGGGYGYTF; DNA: TGTGCCAGTAGTAACAGACAGGGGGGCGGCTATGGCTACACCTTC
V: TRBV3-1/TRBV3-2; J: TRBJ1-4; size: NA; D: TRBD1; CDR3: CASSYRGTNEKLFF; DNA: TGTGCCAGCAGTTACAGGGGAACTAATGAAAAACTGTTTTTT
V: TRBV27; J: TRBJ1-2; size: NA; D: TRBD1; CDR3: CASSGRGQGYGYTF; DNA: TGTGCCAGCAGCGGCAGAGGACAGGGCTATGGCTACACCTTC
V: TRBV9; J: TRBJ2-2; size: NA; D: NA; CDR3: CASSTSSLNTGELFF; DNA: TGTGCCAGCAGCACCTCGAGTTTGAACACCGGGGAGCTGTTTTTT
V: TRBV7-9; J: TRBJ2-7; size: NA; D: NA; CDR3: CASSAYDSYEQYF; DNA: TGTGCCAGCAGCGCCTATGACAGCTACGAGCAGTACTTC
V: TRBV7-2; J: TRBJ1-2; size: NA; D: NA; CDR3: CASSLQGAYSYGYTF; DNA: TGTGCCAGCAGCCTACAGGGCGCGTATAGCTATGGCTACACCTTC
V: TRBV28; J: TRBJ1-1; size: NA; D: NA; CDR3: CASIPGVNTEAFF; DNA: TGTGCCAGCATTCCGGGGGTTAACACTGAAGCTTTCTTT
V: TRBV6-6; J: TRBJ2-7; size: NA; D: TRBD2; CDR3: CASGGGLAGAAYEQYF; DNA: TGTGCCAGCGGCGGGGGGCTAGCGGGGGCCGCCTACGAGCAGTACTTC
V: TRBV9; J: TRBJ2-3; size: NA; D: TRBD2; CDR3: CASGASGGADTQYF; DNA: TGTGCCAGCGGGGCTAGCGGGGGGGCAGATACGCAGTATTTT
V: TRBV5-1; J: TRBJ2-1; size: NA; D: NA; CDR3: CASSVSTRTSSYNEQFF; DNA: TGCGCCAGCAGCGTGAGTACTAGGACGAGCTCCTACAATGAGCAGTTCTTC
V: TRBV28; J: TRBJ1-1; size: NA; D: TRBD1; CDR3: CASSPLGTAPEAFF; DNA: TGTGCCAGCAGTCCCCTTGGGACAGCTCCTGAAGCTTTCTTT
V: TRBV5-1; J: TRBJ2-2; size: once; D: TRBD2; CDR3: CASSSGTSGSFRTGELFF; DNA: TGCGCCAGCAGCAGCGGGACTAGCGGGAGTTTTCGGACCGGGGAGCTGTTTTTT
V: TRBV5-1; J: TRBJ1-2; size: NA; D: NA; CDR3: CASSLGLSNYGYTF; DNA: TGCGCCAGCAGCTTGGGACTGTCGAACTATGGCTACACCTTC
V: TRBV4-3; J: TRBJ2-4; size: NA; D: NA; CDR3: CASSRSSGSRDSNIQYF; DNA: TGCGCCAGCAGCCGGTCCTCGGGTAGCCGGGATTCAAACATTCAGTACTTC
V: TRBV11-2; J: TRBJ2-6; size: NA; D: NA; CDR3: CASSDRGDSGANVLTF; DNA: TGTGCCAGCAGCGACCGGGGAGACTCTGGGGCCAACGTCCTGACTTTC
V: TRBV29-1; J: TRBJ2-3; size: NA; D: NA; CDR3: CSVEGGTSTDTQYF; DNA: TGCAGCGTTGAAGGGGGGACTAGCACAGATACGCAGTATTTT
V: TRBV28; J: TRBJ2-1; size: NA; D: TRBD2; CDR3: CASSPQSGIYNEQFF; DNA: TGTGCCAGCAGCCCCCAAAGCGGGATATACAATGAGCAGTTCTTC
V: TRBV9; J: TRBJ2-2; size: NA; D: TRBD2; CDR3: CASSVSRGRSSGELFF; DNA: TGTGCCAGCAGCGTAAGTCGCGGGAGGTCTTCCGGGGAGCTGTTTTTT
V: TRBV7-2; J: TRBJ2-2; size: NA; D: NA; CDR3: CASSFASEGTGELFF; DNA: TGTGCCAGCAGCTTCGCCTCTGAGGGAACCGGGGAGCTGTTTTTT
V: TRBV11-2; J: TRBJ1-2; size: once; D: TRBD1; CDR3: CASSARTGRYGYTF; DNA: TGTGCCAGCAGCGCGAGGACAGGGCGCTATGGCTACACCTTC
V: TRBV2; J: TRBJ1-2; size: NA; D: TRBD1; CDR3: CASRMTGVAYGYTF; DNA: TGTGCCAGCAGAATGACAGGGGTTGCCTATGGCTACACCTTC
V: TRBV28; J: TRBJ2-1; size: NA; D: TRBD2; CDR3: CASTFSGSYNEQFF; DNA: TGTGCCAGCACATTTAGCGGGTCCTACAATGAGCAGTTCTTC
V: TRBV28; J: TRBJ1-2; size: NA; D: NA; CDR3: CASSLPLTYGYTF; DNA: TGTGCCAGCAGTTTACCCCTGACATATGGCTACACCTTC
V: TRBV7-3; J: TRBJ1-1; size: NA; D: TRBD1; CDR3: CASREQTGGRNTEAFF; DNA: TGTGCCAGCCGGGAGCAGACAGGGGGCCGAAACACTGAAGCTTTCTTT
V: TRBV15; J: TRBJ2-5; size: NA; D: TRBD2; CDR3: CATRAVAGEALETQYF; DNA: TGTGCCACCAGAGCGGTAGCGGGGGAGGCTTTGGAGACCCAGTACTTC
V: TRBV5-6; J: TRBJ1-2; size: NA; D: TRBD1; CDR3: CASSLSPGQGATNYGYTF; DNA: TGTGCCAGCAGCTTAAGTCCGGGACAGGGGGCTACTAACTATGGCTACACCTTC
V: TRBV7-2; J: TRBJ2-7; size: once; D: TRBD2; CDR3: CASSLNVLAGGYEQYF; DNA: TGTGCCAGCAGCTTAAATGTCCTAGCGGGAGGCTACGAGCAGTACTTC
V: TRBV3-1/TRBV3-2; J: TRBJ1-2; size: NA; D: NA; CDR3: CASSQEGRTVYGYTF; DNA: TGTGCCAGCAGCCAAGAAGGTAGGACAGTCTATGGCTACACCTTC
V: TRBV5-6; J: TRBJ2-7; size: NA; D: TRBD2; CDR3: CASQRGGPHYEQYF; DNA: TGTGCCAGCCAACGGGGGGGGCCCCACTACGAGCAGTACTTC
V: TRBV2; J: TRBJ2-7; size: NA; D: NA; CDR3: CASSYRTAQSSYEQYF; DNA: TGTGCCAGCAGTTATCGGACTGCCCAAAGCTCCTACGAGCAGTACTTC
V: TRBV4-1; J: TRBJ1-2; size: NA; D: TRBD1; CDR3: CASSLRDRGVVGYTF; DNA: TGCGCCAGCAGCTTACGGGACAGGGGTGTCGTTGGCTACACCTTC
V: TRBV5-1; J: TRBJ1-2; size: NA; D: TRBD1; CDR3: CASSVDRGHAYGYTF; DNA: TGCGCCAGCAGCGTTGACAGGGGGCATGCCTATGGCTACACCTTC
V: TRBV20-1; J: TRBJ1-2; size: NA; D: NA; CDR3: CSALDGYTF; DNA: TGCAGTGCCCTAGATGGCTACACCTTC